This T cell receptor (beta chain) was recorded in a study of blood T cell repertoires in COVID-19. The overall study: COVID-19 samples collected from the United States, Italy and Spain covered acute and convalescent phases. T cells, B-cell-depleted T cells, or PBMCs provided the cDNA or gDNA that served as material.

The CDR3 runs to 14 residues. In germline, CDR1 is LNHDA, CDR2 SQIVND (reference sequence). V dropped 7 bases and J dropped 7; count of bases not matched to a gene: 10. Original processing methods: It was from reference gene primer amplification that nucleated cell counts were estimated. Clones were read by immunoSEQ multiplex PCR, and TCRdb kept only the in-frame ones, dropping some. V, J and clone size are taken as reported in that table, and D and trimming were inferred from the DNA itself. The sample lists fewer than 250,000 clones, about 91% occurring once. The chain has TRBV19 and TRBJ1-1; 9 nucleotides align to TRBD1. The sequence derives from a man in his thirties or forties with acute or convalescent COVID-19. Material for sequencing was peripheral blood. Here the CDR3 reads CASKPGQGFIEAFF. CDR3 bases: TGTGCCAGTAAGCCGGGACAGGGTTTTATTGAAGCTTTCTTT. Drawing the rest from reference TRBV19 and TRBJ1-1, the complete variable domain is DGGITQSPKYLFRKEGQNVTLSCEQNLNHDAMYWYRQDPGQGLRLIYYSQIVNDFQKGDIAEGYSVSREKKESFPLTVTSAQKNPTAFYLCASKPGQGFIEAFFGQGTRLTVV.